This T cell receptor beta chain appears in the sequencing data of a study of beta chain features in type 1 diabetes. Background on the study: Patients looked much like healthy donors when it came to age, gender and cell yields. Points from the study as a whole: When Type 1 diabetes patients were examined, their TCRB CDR3s proved moderately but significantly shorter in all four CD4+ subsets.

This clone was seen more than once but under ten times. Antigen specificity is unknown. Within the sample, other DNA sequences also encode this same CDR3. The CDR3 is 13 residues long. V shed 1 base and J 8 bases; nucleotides not matched to a gene: 4. Germline-derived CDR1 and CDR2 are KGHSH and LQKENI. Expressed TCRB transcripts got sequenced, as all isolated RNA was reverse transcribed. The protocol was immunoSEQ multiplex PCR, while the TCRdb copy is restricted to in-frame clones and leaves out a portion. This sample has around 260,000 clones, with roughly 25% found just once. Material: naive CD4+ T cells from blood. This chain uses TRBV18 with TRBJ1-2; 7 bases agree with TRBD1. This TCR was sampled from a woman under 40 with type 1 diabetes. CDR3 in amino acids: CASSPRTGDGYTF. CDR3 bases: TGTGCCAGCTCACCACGGACAGGAGACGGCTACACCTTC.